The rows below give T cell receptor beta chains drawn from one sample of a study of blood T cell repertoires in COVID-19. The assay was immunoSEQ multiplex PCR, and TCRdb's table has in-frame clones only and misses some. This table has around 89,000 clones, more than 70% appearing once. The material sequenced was peripheral blood. The receptors were gathered from an elderly woman with acute or convalescent COVID-19. The CDR3 runs from the conserved cysteine through the conserved F or W. The D gene is left open where the match is weak.

v_gene: TRBV12-2; d_gene: -; j_gene: TRBJ1-6; CDR3aa: CAASSSYNSPLHF
v_gene: TRBV2; d_gene: -; j_gene: TRBJ1-3; CDR3aa: CASSGELLSGNTIYF
v_gene: TRBV29-1; d_gene: -; j_gene: TRBJ1-2; CDR3aa: CSVTDDSYGYTF
v_gene: TRBV3-1/TRBV3-2; d_gene: -; j_gene: TRBJ2-7; CDR3aa: CASSQGYRLEQYF
v_gene: TRBV2; d_gene: TRBD1; j_gene: TRBJ1-5; CDR3aa: CASSDMGQGGQPQHF
v_gene: TRBV5-4; d_gene: -; j_gene: TRBJ1-3; CDR3aa: CASSAGPTGNTIYF
v_gene: TRBV27; d_gene: TRBD1; j_gene: TRBJ1-2; CDR3aa: CASSSDRAQSNYGYTF
v_gene: TRBV5-1; d_gene: TRBD2; j_gene: TRBJ2-3; CDR3aa: CARSLGRGGGTDTQYF
v_gene: TRBV30; d_gene: TRBD1; j_gene: TRBJ1-4; CDR3aa: CAWSVLGPGQSEEKLFF
v_gene: TRBV24-1; d_gene: -; j_gene: TRBJ1-2; CDR3aa: CATSDSGRDYGYTF
v_gene: TRBV19; d_gene: -; j_gene: TRBJ1-1; CDR3aa: CASSPNQYRDMNTEAFF
v_gene: TRBV4-3; d_gene: TRBD1; j_gene: TRBJ1-2; CDR3aa: CASSQHGTGDGYTF
v_gene: TRBV4-2; d_gene: TRBD1; j_gene: TRBJ1-2; CDR3aa: CASSQRQGTNYGYTF